This note documents a single T cell receptor (beta chain) sequence. This table comes from immunoSEQ multiplex PCR, and its TCRdb copy is limited to in-frame clones, with some not included. The table lists approximately 60,000 clones, more than 85% of them singletons. The data originate from a study of control samples from healthy donors and cancer patients. This CDR3 is 16 amino acids long. Trimming pared 3 bases from V and 4 bases from J, leaving 17 bases between. The germline V gene has CDR1 KGHSH and CDR2 LQKENI. The sequenced material came from PBMCs. The chain has TRBV18 and TRBJ2-3; TRBD2 might be the D (5 bases). This clonotype originated in a man younger than 45 with colorectal cancer. Here the CDR3 reads CASSPWRPPASDTQYF. CDR3 bases: TGTGCCAGCTCACCCTGGAGGCCGCCGGCCTCAGATACGCAGTATTTT.